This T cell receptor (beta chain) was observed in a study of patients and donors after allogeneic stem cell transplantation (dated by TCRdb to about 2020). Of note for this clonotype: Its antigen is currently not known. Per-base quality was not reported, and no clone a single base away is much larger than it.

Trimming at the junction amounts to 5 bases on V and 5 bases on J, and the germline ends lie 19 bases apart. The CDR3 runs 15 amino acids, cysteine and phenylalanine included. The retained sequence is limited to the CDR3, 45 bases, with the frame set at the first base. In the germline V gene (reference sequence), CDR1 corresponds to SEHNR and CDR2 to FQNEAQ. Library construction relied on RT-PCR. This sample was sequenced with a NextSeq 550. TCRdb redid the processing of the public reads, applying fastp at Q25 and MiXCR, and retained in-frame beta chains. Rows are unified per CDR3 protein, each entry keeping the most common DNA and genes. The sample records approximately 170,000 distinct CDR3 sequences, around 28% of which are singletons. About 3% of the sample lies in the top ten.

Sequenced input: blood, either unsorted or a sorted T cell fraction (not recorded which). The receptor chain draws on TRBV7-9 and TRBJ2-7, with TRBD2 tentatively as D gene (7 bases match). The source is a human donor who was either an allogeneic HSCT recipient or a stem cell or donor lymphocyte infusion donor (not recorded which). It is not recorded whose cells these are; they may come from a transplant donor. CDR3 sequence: CASSPRGGAGNEQYF. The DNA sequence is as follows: TGTGCCAGCAGCCCCAGGGGAGGGGCAGGGAACGAGCAGTACTTC. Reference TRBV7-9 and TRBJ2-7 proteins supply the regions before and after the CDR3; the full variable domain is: DTGVSQNPRHKITKRGQNVTFRCDPISEHNRLYWYRQTLGQGPEFLTYFQNEAQLEKSRLLSDRFSAERPKGSFSTLEIQRTEQGDSAMYLCASSPRGGAGNEQYFGPGTRLTVT.